This is a list of T cell receptor beta chains from one sample in a study of T cell repertoires in cytomegalovirus infection. Each CDR3 protein is one row after TCRdb ran MiXCR on the reads. This table holds under 450,000 distinct CDR3 sequences, nearly 35% found once. No antigen is known for these receptors. The source material was cultured PBMCs, sampled from culture after CMV antigen stimulation. These receptor sequences come from a human donor in good health (CMV status not recorded). Some clones in this sample may be carry-over from other donors' samples. CDR3s include the opening cysteine and the closing phenylalanine or tryptophan. The D gene is left open where the match is weak. Where a row states a size, it is once, few, many or the class of an expanded clone; other rows omit it.

v_gene	d_gene	abundance	j_gene	CDR3nt	CDR3aa
TRBV20-1	TRBD2	.	TRBJ2-1	TGCAGTGGCCTAGCGGGTCTTTACAATGAGCAGTTCTTC	CSGLAGLYNEQFF
TRBV2	TRBD1	few	TRBJ2-7	TGTGCCAGCAGTGAGGGACAGATTCGATACGAGCAGTACTTC	CASSEGQIRYEQYF
TRBV7-8	.	.	TRBJ2-5	TGTGCCAGCACACGGGGGCGGCTTATCCAAGAGACCCAGTACTTC	CASTRGRLIQETQYF
TRBV7-9	.	many	TRBJ2-5	TGTGCCAGCAGCATCAGGGTTGGAGAGACCCAGTACTTC	CASSIRVGETQYF
TRBV7-3	.	few	TRBJ2-2	TGTGCCAGCAGGCTGGGCGAGGTCGGGGAGCTGTTTTTT	CASRLGEVGELFF
TRBV6-5	TRBD1	.	TRBJ1-1	TGTGCCAGCAGTTCCCCAGGGGGTGGACCTTTCTTT	CASSSPGGGPFF
TRBV7-3	.	few	TRBJ1-1	TGTGCCAGCAGCTTAGACAGAGATAACACTGAAGCTTTCTTT	CASSLDRDNTEAFF
TRBV29-1	.	.	TRBJ2-7	TGCAGCGCTGGGGGATACTACGAGCAGTACTTC	CSAGGYYEQYF
TRBV7-8	.	few	TRBJ2-3	TGTGCCAGCAGCTTAGCTGTGGCAGCAAGCACAGATACGCAGTATTTT	CASSLAVAASTDTQYF
TRBV10-3	.	.	TRBJ1-3	TGTGCCATCAGTCCTAGACAGCTGAGCTCTGGAAACACCATATATTTT	CAISPRQLSSGNTIYF
TRBV7-9	.	.	TRBJ2-6	TGTGCCAGCCCGGGGACAACTGGGGCCAACGTCCTGACTTTC	CASPGTTGANVLTF
TRBV28	TRBD2	few	TRBJ2-5	TGTGCCAGCACGACGGGACTAGCGGTACAAGAGACCCAGTACTTC	CASTTGLAVQETQYF
TRBV28	TRBD2	.	TRBJ2-7	TGTGCCAGCAGTCCCAGCGGGATGACCTACGAGCAGTACTTC	CASSPSGMTYEQYF
TRBV7-2	.	.	TRBJ1-1	TGTGCCAGCAGCCCTCAGGGGCCCCCGGGAGCTTTCTTT	CASSPQGPPGAFF
TRBV19	TRBD1	.	TRBJ1-5	TGTGCCAGTAGTATAAAGATGGACAGGGAGGGCCAGCCCCAGCATTTT	CASSIKMDREGQPQHF
TRBV7-8	.	.	TRBJ1-1	TGTGCCAGCAGCTTAGCCCCCGGGCAGGGAAGGGGGACTGAAGCTTTCTTT	CASSLAPGQGRGTEAFF
TRBV12-3/TRBV12-4	.	.	TRBJ1-6	TGTGCCAGCAGCCAAGGGGTACGATCACCCCTCCACTTT	CASSQGVRSPLHF
TRBV7-2	.	many	TRBJ2-1	TGTGCCAGCAGCTCTCGGACTACATACAATGAGCAGTTCTTC	CASSSRTTYNEQFF
TRBV7-8	.	few	TRBJ2-5	TGTGCCAGCAGCTTAGAGGCAGGGATGGAGACCCAGTACTTC	CASSLEAGMETQYF
TRBV7-9	.	few	TRBJ2-3	TGTGCCAGCAGCTCCCGGACTTCGCCGGCAGATACGCAGTATTTT	CASSSRTSPADTQYF
TRBV19	TRBD2	.	TRBJ2-1	TGTGCCAGTAGTAATCTGCGGGGGACGAACTACAATGAGCAGTTCTTC	CASSNLRGTNYNEQFF
TRBV27	.	.	TRBJ1-6	TGTGCCAGCAGTTTATGGCCCGGGCGCGAGACGGCACCCCTCCACTTT	CASSLWPGRETAPLHF
TRBV20-1	TRBD1	medium-sized	TRBJ1-1	TGCAGTGCTAGGGGACAGCTCCTGAACACTGAAGCTTTCTTT	CSARGQLLNTEAFF
TRBV7-2	TRBD2	few	TRBJ2-5	TGTGCCAGCAGGCTAGCGGGACCGTTGTACCAAGAGACCCAGTACTTC	CASRLAGPLYQETQYF
TRBV28	.	few	TRBJ2-5	TGTGCCAGCAGTTCCGGACAGCTGCTTTTCCAAGAGACCCAGTACTTC	CASSSGQLLFQETQYF
TRBV20-1	.	.	TRBJ1-2	TGCAGTGCTAGAGGCCAGGTTAACTATGGCTACACCTTC	CSARGQVNYGYTF
TRBV6-8	.	.	TRBJ2-3	TGTGCCAGCAGCCGCCGGACGGGGGCTAGCACAGATACGCAGTATTTT	CASSRRTGASTDTQYF
TRBV6-5	.	many	TRBJ1-2	TGTGCCAGCAGTTACATGGTCGCTTGGGGCTACACCTTC	CASSYMVAWGYTF
TRBV9	.	.	TRBJ1-3	TGTGCCAGCAGCGTAGAAAGCAGGGCGGCTGGAAACACCATATATTTT	CASSVESRAAGNTIYF
TRBV19	TRBD1	few	TRBJ1-1	TGTGCCAGTAGTCCCCTTGGGACAGGGACCACTGAAGCTTTCTTT	CASSPLGTGTTEAFF
TRBV19	.	.	TRBJ2-5	TGTGCCAGTAGTATGTCAAGGCAAACTCAAGAGACCCAGTACTTC	CASSMSRQTQETQYF
TRBV15	TRBD2	.	TRBJ2-3	TGTGCCACCAGCGGGGGACTAGCGGGAGGGCCCAGGAGCACAGATACGCAGTATTTT	CATSGGLAGGPRSTDTQYF
TRBV7-8	.	.	TRBJ1-2	TGTGCCAGCAGCGACCCGGGTCTACCGGGCTACACCTTC	CASSDPGLPGYTF
TRBV20-1	.	.	TRBJ1-6	TGCAGTGCTAGACCGGACAGAAATTCACCCCTCCACTTT	CSARPDRNSPLHF
TRBV19	TRBD2	.	TRBJ2-1	TGTGCCAGTAGTATAGTAACCGCGGGGGACAATGAGCAGTTCTTC	CASSIVTAGDNEQFF
TRBV7-2	.	.	TRBJ1-1	TGTGCCAGCAGCTTTGGCCCCCTTGAAGCTTTCTTT	CASSFGPLEAFF
TRBV29-1	.	.	TRBJ2-5	TGCAGCGTACGGGACACCACTTCGCGAAAACGGGCCCAGTACTTC	CSVRDTTSRKRAQYF